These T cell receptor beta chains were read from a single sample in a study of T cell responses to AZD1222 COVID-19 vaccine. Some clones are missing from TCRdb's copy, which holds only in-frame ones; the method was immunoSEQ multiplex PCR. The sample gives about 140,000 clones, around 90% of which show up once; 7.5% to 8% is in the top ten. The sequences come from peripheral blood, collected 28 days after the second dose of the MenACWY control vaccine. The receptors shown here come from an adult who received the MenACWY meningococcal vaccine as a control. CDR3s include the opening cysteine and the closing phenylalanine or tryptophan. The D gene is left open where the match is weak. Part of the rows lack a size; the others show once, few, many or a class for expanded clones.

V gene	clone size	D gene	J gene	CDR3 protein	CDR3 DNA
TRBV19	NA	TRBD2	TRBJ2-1	CASGTSGSSYNEQFF	TGTGCCAGTGGGACTAGCGGAAGCTCCTACAATGAGCAGTTCTTC
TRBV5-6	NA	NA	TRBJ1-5	CASSLQGGNQPQHF	TGTGCCAGCAGCTTGCAGGGAGGGAATCAGCCCCAGCATTTT
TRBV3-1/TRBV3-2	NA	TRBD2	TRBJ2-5	CASSPVASGGPRQETQYF	TGTGCCAGCAGCCCCGTTGCTAGCGGGGGGCCCCGCCAAGAGACCCAGTACTTC
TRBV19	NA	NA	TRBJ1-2	CASSLAGDNYGYTF	TGTGCCAGTAGTTTGGCAGGGGACAACTATGGCTACACCTTC
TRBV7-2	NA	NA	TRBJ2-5	CASSSVLTQYF	TGTGCCAGCAGCTCCGTGTTGACCCAGTACTTC
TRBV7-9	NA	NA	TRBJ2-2	CASSSFTGELFF	TGTGCCAGCAGCTCATTTACCGGGGAGCTGTTTTTT
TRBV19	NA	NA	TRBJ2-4	CASSMRAAKNIQYF	TGTGCCAGTAGTATGCGGGCGGCCAAAAACATTCAGTACTTC
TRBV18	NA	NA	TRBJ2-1	CASSPRDISYNEQFF	TGTGCCAGCTCACCCCGGGACATTTCCTACAATGAGCAGTTCTTC
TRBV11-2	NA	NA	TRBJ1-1	CASSFRGGTTEAFF	TGTGCCAGCAGTTTTAGAGGGGGGACCACTGAAGCTTTCTTT
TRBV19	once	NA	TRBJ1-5	CASSMGQGYNQPQHF	TGTGCCAGTAGTATGGGGCAAGGCTACAATCAGCCCCAGCATTTT
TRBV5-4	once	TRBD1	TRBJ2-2	CASIPETGKAGELFF	TGTGCCAGCATCCCCGAGACAGGGAAGGCCGGGGAGCTGTTTTTT
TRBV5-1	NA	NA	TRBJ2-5	CASSLKLDSYQETQYF	TGCGCCAGCAGCCTGAAACTGGACAGTTACCAAGAGACCCAGTACTTC
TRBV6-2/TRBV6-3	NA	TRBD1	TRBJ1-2	CASSTPRGQGYGYTF	TGTGCCAGCAGTACTCCTCGGGGACAGGGCTATGGCTACACCTTC
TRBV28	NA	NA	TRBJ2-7	CASSLAGEGDYEQYF	TGTGCCAGCAGTTTAGCGGGAGAGGGGGACTACGAGCAGTACTTC
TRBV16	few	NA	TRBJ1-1	CASSQSQVGTEAFF	TGTGCCAGCAGCCAATCGCAGGTCGGCACTGAAGCTTTCTTT
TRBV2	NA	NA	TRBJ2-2	CASRTGTSGTGELFF	TGTGCCAGCAGAACCGGGACCTCGGGCACCGGGGAGCTGTTTTTT
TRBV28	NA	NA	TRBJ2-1	CASSSRQFEQFF	TGTGCCAGCAGTTCAAGACAGTTTGAGCAGTTCTTC
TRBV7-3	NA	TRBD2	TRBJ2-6	CASSGSGTISGANVLTF	TGTGCCAGCAGCGGGAGCGGGACTATATCTGGGGCCAACGTCCTGACTTTC
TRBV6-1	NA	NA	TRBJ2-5	CASSESWGRKETQYF	TGTGCCAGCAGTGAATCGTGGGGGCGGAAAGAGACCCAGTACTTC
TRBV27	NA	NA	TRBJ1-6	CASRGTPPNSPLHF	TGTGCCAGCAGGGGGACACCGCCAAATTCACCCCTCCACTTT
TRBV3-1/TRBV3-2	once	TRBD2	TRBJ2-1	CASSQDTSGYNEQFF	TGTGCCAGCAGCCAAGACACTAGCGGGTACAATGAGCAGTTCTTC
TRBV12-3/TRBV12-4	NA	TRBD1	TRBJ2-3	CASSFLSRDRGYF	TGTGCCAGCAGTTTCCTAAGCCGGGACAGGGGATATTTT
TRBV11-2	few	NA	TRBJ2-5	CASSLGQVQETQYF	TGTGCCAGCAGCTTAGGACAGGTCCAAGAGACCCAGTACTTC
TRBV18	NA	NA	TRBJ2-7	CASSPRDTYPREQYF	TGTGCCAGCTCACCACGGGACACTTATCCGAGGGAGCAGTACTTC
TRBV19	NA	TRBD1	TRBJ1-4	CASNEDRGNEKLFF	TGTGCCAGTAACGAAGACAGGGGGAATGAAAAACTGTTTTTT
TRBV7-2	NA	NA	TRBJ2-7	CASGTGEQYF	TGTGCCAGCGGCACGGGGGAGCAGTACTTC
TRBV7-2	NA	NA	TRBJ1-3	CASSKTVPGNTIYF	TGTGCCAGCAGCAAAACAGTCCCGGGAAACACCATATATTTT
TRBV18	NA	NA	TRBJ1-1	CASSPAGAGTEAFF	TGTGCCAGCTCACCGGCAGGGGCAGGCACTGAAGCTTTCTTT
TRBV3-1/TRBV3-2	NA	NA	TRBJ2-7	CASSQPSRSFPSYEQYF	TGTGCCAGCAGCCAACCGAGTCGCAGCTTCCCCTCCTACGAGCAGTACTTC
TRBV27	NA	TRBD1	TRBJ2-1	CASSKRAGGLNNEQFF	TGTGCCAGCAGTAAAAGAGCAGGGGGCCTAAACAATGAGCAGTTCTTC
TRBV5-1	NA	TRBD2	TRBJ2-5	CASSPRISSGRLQETQYF	TGCGCCAGCAGCCCCCGGATTAGTAGCGGGAGACTCCAAGAGACCCAGTACTTC
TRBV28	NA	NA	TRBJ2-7	CASSLPGLGNYEQYF	TGTGCCAGCAGTTTACCCGGGCTAGGCAACTACGAGCAGTACTTC
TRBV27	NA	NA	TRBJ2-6	CASSLMAGRFSGANVLTF	TGTGCCAGCAGTTTAATGGCAGGACGATTCTCTGGGGCCAACGTCCTGACTTTC
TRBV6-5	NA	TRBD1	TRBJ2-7	CASSTLGQGYEQYF	TGTGCCAGCAGCACCCTCGGACAGGGCTACGAGCAGTACTTC
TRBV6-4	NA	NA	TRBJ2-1	CASSADGGSYNEQFF	TGTGCCAGCAGTGCCGATGGCGGGTCCTACAATGAGCAGTTCTTC
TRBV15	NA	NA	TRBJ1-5	CATSRDLRYSNQPQHF	TGTGCCACCAGCAGAGATCTTCGGTATAGCAATCAGCCCCAGCATTTT
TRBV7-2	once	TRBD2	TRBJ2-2	CASSPGLAGSGSNTGELFF	TGTGCCAGCAGCCCCGGCCTAGCGGGAAGCGGGTCGAACACCGGGGAGCTGTTTTTT
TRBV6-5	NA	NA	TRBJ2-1	CASIQTDLVYSEQFF	TGTGCCAGCATTCAAACCGACCTAGTTTACAGTGAGCAGTTCTTC
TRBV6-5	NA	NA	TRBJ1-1	CASSYSLQNTEAFF	TGTGCCAGCAGTTACTCGTTACAGAACACTGAAGCTTTCTTT
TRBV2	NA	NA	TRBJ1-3	CASSLDSSSGNTIYF	TGTGCCAGCAGCCTGGACAGCAGCTCTGGAAACACCATATATTTT
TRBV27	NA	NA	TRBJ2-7	CASSFQGLRGRLPYEQYF	TGTGCCAGCAGTTTTCAGGGGCTTAGGGGCAGGCTGCCCTACGAGCAGTACTTC